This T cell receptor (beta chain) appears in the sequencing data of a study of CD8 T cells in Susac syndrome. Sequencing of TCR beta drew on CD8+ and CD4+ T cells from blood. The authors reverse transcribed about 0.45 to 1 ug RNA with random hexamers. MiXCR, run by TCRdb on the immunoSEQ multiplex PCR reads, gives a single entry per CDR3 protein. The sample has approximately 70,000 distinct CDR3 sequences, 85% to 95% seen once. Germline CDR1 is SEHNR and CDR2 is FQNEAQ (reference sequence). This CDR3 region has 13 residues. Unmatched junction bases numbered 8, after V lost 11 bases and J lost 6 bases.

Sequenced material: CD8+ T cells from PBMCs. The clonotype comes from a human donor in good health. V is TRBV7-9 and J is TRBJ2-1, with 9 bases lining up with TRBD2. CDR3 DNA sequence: TGTGCCGCGGGGGGGATGGACATCAATGAGCAGTTCTTC. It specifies CAAGGMDINEQFF.